Described below is a single T cell receptor (beta chain) sequence and its context. What it binds is not known. The data stem from a study of OX40 agonist ivuxolimab in advanced cancers. About the study: A diagnosis of hepatocellular carcinoma, melanoma, renal cell or head and neck cancer was present in dose-escalation patients.

Peripheral blood came from all dose cohorts at three timepoints. Trimming took off 4 bases at V and 5 bases at J, with 28 bases between the two ends. Per the germline V gene, CDR1 is SGHVS and CDR2 is FNYEAQ. The CDR3 loop spans 19 amino acids. TCRdb keeps only in-frame clones here, not all; method: immunoSEQ multiplex PCR. Of fewer than 85,000 clones listed, around 80% were seen once; the top ten hold about 0.73%. Study-wide points: Some of the lowest clonal expansion was seen in partial responders at 0.1-3.0 mg/kg.

This chain connects TRBV7-6 to TRBJ2-3; tentatively, D is TRBD1 or TRBD2 (6 bases each). The sequence came from an adult with an advanced solid tumor such as melanoma, head and neck, liver or kidney cancer. Sequencing was performed on CD4+ or CD8+ T cells sorted from blood, taken in a trial of the OX40 agonist ivuxolimab. The CDR3 sequence is CASSSAPRGGLVGKDTQYF. The DNA for the CDR3 is TGTGCCAGCAGCTCAGCCCCGCGTGGGGGGCTGGTAGGGAAAGATACGCAGTATTTT.